This T cell receptor beta chain is drawn from a study of shared clonotypes between healthy human individuals. Study-level information: Per donor, three plates held CD4 naive cells, three held CD4 memory, two held CD8 naive and one held CD8 memory.

Positive CCR7 selection of CD45RO-negative cells yielded the naive CD8 cells, and terminally differentiated effector memory CD45RA+ cells were excluded. The donors, healthy adults who were HIV-negative, had experienced no recent acute infections or vaccinations. Germline assignment: CDR1 GTSNPN and CDR2 SVGIG (reference sequence). There are 15 residues in the CDR3. The V end lost 5 bases, the J end lost 2 bases, and 18 bases lay between the germline ends. Sequenced by immunoSEQ multiplex PCR; TCRdb stores in-frame clones only, minus some. The data contain nearly 2 million clones, less than 95% of them seen just once; the ten biggest clones take up around 1.2%.

Sequencing used naive CD8+ T cells sorted from blood. The chain couples TRBV30 to TRBJ1-2, with D uncertain. The TCR comes from a young man in good health. In DNA form, the CDR3 reads TGTGCCTGGGGCCCGGGGATCCCTCCAAACTATGGCTACACCTTC. This encodes CAWGPGIPPNYGYTF.